This T cell receptor beta chain was recorded in a study of spatial heterogeneity in lung cancer. On the study more broadly: The donors comprised around 76 untreated early-stage non-small cell lung cancer patients. For the average unique TCR and UMI combination, more than 9.5 occurrences appeared in raw reads.

Every TCR cDNA molecule bore its own unique molecular identifier. TCRdb re-derived calls from the 5' RACE reads in MiXCR, one entry per CDR3 protein. The profile shows 45,000 to 65,000 distinct CDR3 sequences, around 7% of them singletons. Time point specified: blood at routine non-recurrence follow-up after resection. TCRs were sequenced from unsorted whole RNA of tumor, nontumor lung or PBMC. This clonotype was recorded many times. V was shortened by 6 bases and J by 8 bases, with 16 bases between the two germline ends. The CDR3 spans 13 residues. Germline V lookup: CDR1 SGHTA, CDR2 FQGTGA. The V gene is TRBV7-3, the J gene TRBJ1-1; D not resolved. The specimen was PBMCs, collected at follow-up. The TCR comes from a female donor with early-stage non-small cell lung cancer. The CDR3 DNA reads as TGTGCCAGCAGGACGGACGGCGCCGAAGAAGCTTTCTTT. This sequence encodes CASRTDGAEEAFF.